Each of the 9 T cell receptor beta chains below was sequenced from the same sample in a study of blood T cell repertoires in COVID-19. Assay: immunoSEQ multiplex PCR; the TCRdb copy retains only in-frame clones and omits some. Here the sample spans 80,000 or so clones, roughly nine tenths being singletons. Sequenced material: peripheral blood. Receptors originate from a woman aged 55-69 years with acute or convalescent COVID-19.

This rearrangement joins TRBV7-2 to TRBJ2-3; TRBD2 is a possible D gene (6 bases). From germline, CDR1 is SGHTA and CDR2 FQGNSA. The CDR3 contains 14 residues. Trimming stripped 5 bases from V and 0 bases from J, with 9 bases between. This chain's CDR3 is CASSIGSSTDTQYF. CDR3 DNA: TGTGCCAGCAGCATCGGGAGTAGCACAGATACGCAGTATTTT.

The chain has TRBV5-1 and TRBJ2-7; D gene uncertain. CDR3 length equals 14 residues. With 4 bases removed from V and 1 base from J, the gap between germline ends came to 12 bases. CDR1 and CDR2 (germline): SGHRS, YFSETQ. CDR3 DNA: TGCGCCAGCAGCCCGGAGAGCGCTTCCTACGAGCAGTACTTC. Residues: CASSPESASYEQYF.

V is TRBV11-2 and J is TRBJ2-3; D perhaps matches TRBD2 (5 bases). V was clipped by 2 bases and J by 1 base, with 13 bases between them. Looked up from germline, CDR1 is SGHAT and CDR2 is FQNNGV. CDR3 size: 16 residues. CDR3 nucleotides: TGTGCCAGCAGCTTATTCGGGGTGGCGGGCACAGATACGCAGTATTTT. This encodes CASSLFGVAGTDTQYF.

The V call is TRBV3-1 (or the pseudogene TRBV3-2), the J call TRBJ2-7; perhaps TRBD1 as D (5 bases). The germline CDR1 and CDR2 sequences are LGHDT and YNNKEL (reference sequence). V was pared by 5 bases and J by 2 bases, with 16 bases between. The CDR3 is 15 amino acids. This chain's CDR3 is CASSKGPGITYEQYF. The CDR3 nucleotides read TGTGCCAGCAGCAAAGGCCCAGGGATAACCTACGAGCAGTACTTC.

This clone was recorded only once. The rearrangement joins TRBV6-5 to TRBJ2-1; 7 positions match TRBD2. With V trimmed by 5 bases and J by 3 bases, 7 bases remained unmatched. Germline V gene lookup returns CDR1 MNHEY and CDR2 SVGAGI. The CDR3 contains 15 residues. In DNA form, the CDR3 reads TGTGCCAGCAGTCCCCAGGGAGGGTACTACAATGAGCAGTTCTTC. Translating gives CASSPQGGYYNEQFF.

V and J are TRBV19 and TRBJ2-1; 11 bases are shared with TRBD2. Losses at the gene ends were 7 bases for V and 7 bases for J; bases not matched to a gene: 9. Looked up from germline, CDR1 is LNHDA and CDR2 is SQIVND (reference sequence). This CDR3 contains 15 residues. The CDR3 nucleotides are TGTGCCAGTACCCCGCTGGCTAGCGGGAGGAATGAGCAGTTCTTC. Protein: CASTPLASGRNEQFF.

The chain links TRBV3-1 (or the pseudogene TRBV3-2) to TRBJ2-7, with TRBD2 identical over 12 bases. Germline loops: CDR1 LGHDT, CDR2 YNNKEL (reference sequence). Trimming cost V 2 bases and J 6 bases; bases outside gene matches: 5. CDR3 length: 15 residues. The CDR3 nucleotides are TGTGCCAGCAGCCAATCTCTAGCGGGGGGGCGCGAGCAGTACTTC. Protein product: CASSQSLAGGREQYF.

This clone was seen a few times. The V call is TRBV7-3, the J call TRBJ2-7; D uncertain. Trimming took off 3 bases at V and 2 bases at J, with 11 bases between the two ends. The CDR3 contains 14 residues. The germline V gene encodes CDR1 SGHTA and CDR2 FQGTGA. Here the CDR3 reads CASSFATLAYEQYF. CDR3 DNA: TGTGCCAGCAGCTTTGCGACACTCGCCTACGAGCAGTACTTC.

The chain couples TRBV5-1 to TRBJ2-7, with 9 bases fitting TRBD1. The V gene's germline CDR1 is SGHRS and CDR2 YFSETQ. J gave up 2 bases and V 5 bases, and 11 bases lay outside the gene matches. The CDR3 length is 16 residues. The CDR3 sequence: CASSFTTGQGAYEQYF. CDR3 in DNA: TGCGCCAGCAGTTTCACTACGGGACAGGGAGCCTACGAGCAGTACTTC.